This record looks at one T cell receptor (beta chain) sequence and its context. The protocol was immunoSEQ multiplex PCR, while the TCRdb copy is restricted to in-frame clones and leaves out a portion. Of 15,000 or so clones listed, approximately 30% are singletons. Germline V gene lookup returns CDR1 SGDLS and CDR2 YYNGEE. The V and J ends lost 2 bases and 0 bases respectively, with 9 bases between them. This CDR3 region has 14 residues. Co-plating was performed using about 200,000 CFSE-labeled responder cells and about 200,000 irradiated, violet-dye-labeled stimulator cells. This sample was included in a study of graft-versus-host responses after intestinal transplantation.

This specimen was alloreactive CD8+ T cells from a mixed lymphocyte reaction culture, taken before intestinal transplant. The subset is: CFSE-low proliferating T cells sorted from roughly six-day pre-transplant mixed lymphocyte reaction (GvH or HvG direction). The rearrangement uses TRBV9 and TRBJ2-7; D gene uncertain. This receptor was obtained from a human patient who received an intestinal transplant. CDR3 sequence: CASSVFPSSYEQYF. CDR3 nucleotide sequence: TGTGCCAGCAGCGTGTTTCCGAGCTCCTACGAGCAGTACTTC.